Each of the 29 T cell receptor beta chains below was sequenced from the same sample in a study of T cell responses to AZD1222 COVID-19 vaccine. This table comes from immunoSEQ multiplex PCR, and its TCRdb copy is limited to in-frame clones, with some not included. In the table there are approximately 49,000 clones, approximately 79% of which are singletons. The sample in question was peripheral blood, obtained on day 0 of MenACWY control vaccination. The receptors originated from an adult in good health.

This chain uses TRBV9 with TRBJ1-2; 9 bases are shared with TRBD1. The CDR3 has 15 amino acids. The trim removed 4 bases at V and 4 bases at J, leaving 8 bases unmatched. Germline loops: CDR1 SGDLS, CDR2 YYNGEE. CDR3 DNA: TGTGCCAGCAGCCCCCCCTTACAGGGGGCCTATGGCTACACCTTC. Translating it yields CASSPPLQGAYGYTF.

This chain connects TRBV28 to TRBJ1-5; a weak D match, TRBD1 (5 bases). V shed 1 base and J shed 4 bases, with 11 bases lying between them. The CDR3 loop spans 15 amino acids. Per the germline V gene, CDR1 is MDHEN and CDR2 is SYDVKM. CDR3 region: CASSLSGVRNQPQHF. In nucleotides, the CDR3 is TGTGCCAGCAGTTTATCGGGGGTTAGGAATCAGCCCCAGCATTTT.

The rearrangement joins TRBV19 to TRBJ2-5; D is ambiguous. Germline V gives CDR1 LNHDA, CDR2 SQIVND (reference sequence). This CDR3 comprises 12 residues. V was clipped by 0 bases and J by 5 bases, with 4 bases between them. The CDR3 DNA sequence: TGTGCCAGTAGTATAGACCTGGAGACCCAGTACTTC. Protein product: CASSIDLETQYF.

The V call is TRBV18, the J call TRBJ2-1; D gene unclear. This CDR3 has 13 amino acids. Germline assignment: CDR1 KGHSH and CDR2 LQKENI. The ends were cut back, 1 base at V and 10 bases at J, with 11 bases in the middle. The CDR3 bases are TGTGCCAGCTCACCACAGCACGCTCAGGAGCAGTTCTTC. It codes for CASSPQHAQEQFF.

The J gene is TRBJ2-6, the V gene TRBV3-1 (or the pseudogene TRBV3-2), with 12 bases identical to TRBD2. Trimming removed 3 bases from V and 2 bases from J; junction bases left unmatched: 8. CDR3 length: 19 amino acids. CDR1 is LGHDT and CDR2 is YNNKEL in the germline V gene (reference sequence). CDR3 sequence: CASSQTSGRLGAGANVLTF. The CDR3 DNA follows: TGTGCCAGCAGCCAGACTAGCGGGAGACTAGGGGCTGGGGCCAACGTCCTGACTTTC.

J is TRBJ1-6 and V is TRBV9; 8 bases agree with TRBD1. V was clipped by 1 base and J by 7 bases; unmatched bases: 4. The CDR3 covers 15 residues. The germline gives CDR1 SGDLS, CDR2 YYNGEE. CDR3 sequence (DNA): TGTGCCAGCAGCGTATCCGGGACAGGCAATTCACCCCTCCACTTT. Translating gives CASSVSGTGNSPLHF. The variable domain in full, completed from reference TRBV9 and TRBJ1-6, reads DSGVTQTPKHLITATGQRVTLRCSPRSGDLSVYWYQQSLDQGLQFLIQYYNGEERAKGNILERFSAQQFPDLHSELNLSSLELGDSALYFCASSVSGTGNSPLHFGNGTRLTVT.

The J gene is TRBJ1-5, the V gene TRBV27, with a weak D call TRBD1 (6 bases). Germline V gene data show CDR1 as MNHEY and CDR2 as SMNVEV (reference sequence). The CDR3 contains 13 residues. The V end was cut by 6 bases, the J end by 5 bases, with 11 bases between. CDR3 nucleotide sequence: TGTGCCAGCAGCGGCAGGGGAGATCAGCCCCAGCATTTT. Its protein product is CASSGRGDQPQHF.

The DNA for the CDR3 is TGTGCCTGGAGTGGCCGGCAGGGTATGAACACTGAAGCTTTCTTT. Protein: CAWSGRQGMNTEAFF. The chain has TRBV30 and TRBJ1-1, with D maybe TRBD1 (5 bases). From germline, CDR1 is GTSNPN and CDR2 SVGIG (reference sequence). The CDR3 spans 15 residues. Trimming stripped 1 base from V and 0 bases from J, with 12 bases between.

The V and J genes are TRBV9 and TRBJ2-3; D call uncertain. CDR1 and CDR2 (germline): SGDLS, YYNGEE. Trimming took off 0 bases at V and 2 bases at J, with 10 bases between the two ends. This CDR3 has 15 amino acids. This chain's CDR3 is CASSVAGDPTDTQYF. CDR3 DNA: TGTGCCAGCAGCGTAGCTGGCGACCCCACAGATACGCAGTATTTT.

CDR3 in amino acids: CARSSRRGSADTQYF. The CDR3 DNA sequence: TGTGCCAGAAGCTCCAGGAGGGGTAGTGCAGATACGCAGTATTTT. The rearrangement uses TRBV5-3 and TRBJ2-3; D is perhaps TRBD2 (6 bases). TRBV5-3 counts as an open reading frame of uncertain function. This CDR3 region has 15 residues. The V end was cut by 3 bases, the J end by 4 bases, with 15 bases between.

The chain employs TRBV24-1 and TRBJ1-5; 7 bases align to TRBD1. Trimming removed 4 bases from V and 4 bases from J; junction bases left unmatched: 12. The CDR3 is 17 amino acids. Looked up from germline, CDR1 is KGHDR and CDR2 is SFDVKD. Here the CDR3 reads CATSDRGTAGRNQPQHF. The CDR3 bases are TGTGCCACCAGTGACCGGGGGACAGCTGGGCGTAATCAGCCCCAGCATTTT.

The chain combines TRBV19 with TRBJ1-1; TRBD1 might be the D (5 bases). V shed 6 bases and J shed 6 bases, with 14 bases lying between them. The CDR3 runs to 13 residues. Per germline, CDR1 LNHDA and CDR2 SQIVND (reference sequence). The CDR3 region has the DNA TGTGCCAGTAGGGGGACCTTACAACCTGAAGCTTTCTTT. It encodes CASRGTLQPEAFF.

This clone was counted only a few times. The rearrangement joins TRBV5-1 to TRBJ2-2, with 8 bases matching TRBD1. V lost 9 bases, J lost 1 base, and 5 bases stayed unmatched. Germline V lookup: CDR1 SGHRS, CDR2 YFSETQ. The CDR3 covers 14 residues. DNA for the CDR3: TGCGCCACCGAAGGGACAGGGAACACCGGGGAGCTGTTTTTT. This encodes CATEGTGNTGELFF.

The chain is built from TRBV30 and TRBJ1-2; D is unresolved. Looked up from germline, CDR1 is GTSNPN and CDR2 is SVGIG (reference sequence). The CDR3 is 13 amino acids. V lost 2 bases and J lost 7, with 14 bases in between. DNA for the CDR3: TGTGCCTGGAGTACAAAGATTTCGGGTGGCTACACCTTC. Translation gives CAWSTKISGGYTF. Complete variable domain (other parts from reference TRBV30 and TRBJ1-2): SQTIHQWPATLVQPVGSPLSLECTVEGTSNPNLYWYRQAAGRGLQLLFYSVGIGQISSEVPQNLSASRPQDRQFILSSKKLLLSDSGFYLCAWSTKISGGYTFGSGTRLTVV.

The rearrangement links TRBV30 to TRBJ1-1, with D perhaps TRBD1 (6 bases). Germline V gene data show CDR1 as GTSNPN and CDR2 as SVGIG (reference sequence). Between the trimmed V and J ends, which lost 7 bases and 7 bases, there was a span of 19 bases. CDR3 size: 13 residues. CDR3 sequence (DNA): TGTGCCTCCAAAAGGTTGACGGACAGTGAAGCTTTCTTT. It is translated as CASKRLTDSEAFF.

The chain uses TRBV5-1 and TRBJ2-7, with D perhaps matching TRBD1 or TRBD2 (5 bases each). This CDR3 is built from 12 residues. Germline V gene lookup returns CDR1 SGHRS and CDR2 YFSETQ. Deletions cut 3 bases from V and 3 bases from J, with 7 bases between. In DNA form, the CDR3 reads TGCGCCAGCAGCTGGGACGGCTACGAGCAGTACTTC. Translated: CASSWDGYEQYF.

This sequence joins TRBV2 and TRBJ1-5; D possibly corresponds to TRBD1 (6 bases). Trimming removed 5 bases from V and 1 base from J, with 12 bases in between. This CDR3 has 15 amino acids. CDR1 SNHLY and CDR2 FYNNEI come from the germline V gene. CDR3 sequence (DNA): TGTGCCAGCAGTTCCCGACAGGCCAGCAATCAGCCCCAGCATTTT. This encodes CASSSRQASNQPQHF.

The CDR3 loop reads CAWTQDRVNTEAFF. Written as DNA, the CDR3 is TGTGCCTGGACGCAAGACAGAGTGAACACTGAAGCTTTCTTT. The chain couples TRBV30 to TRBJ1-1; a weak D match, TRBD1 (5 bases). With 4 bases removed from V and 0 bases from J, the gap between germline ends came to 12 bases. CDR3 size: 14 residues. The V gene's germline CDR1 is GTSNPN and CDR2 SVGIG (reference sequence).

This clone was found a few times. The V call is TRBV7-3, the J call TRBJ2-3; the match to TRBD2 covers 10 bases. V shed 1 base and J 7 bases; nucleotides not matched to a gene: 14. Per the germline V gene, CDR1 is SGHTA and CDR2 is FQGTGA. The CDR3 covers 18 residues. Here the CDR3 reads CASSLNFRQRGGKNTQYF. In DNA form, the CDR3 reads TGTGCCAGCAGCTTAAACTTTCGGCAGCGGGGGGGGAAGAATACGCAGTATTTT.

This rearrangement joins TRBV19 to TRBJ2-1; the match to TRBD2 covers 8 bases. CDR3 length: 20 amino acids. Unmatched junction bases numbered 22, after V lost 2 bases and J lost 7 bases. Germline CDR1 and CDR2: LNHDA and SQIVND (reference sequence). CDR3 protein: CASSIIGKGGRTPDLNEQFF. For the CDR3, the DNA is TGTGCCAGTAGTATAATTGGGAAGGGCGGGAGGACCCCCGATTTGAATGAGCAGTTCTTC.

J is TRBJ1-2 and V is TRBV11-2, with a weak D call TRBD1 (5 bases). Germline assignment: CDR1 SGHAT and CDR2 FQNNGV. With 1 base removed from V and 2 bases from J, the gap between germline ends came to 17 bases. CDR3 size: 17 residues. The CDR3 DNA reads TGTGCCAGCAGCTTAGCCACCCTCCAGGGCCTAAACTATGGCTACACCTTC. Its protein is CASSLATLQGLNYGYTF.

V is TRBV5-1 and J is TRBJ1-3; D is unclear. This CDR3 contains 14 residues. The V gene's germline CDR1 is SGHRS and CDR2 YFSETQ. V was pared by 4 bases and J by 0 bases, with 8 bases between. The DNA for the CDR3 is TGCGCCAGCAGCCACGGGGACTCTGGAAACACCATATATTTT. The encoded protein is CASSHGDSGNTIYF.

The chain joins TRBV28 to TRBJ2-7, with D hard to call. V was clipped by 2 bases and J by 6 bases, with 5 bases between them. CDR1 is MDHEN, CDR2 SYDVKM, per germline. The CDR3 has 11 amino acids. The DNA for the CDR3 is TGTGCCAGCAGTTTACAGCGCGAGCAGTACTTC. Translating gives CASSLQREQYF.

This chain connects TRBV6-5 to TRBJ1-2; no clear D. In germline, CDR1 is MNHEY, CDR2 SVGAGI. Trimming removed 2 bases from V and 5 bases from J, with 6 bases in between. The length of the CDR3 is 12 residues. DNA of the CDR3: TGTGCCAGCAGTTACGACGGATATGGCTACACCTTC. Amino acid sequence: CASSYDGYGYTF.

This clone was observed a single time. CDR3 residues: CASSQRGDRGNEQYF. Here the CDR3 DNA reads TGTGCCAGCAGCCAAAGGGGGGACAGGGGGAACGAGCAGTACTTC. The genes are TRBV7-2 and TRBJ2-7; TRBD1 matches 11 bases. The CDR3 spans 15 residues. The germline V gene encodes CDR1 SGHTA and CDR2 FQGNSA. V shed 5 bases and J 5 bases; nucleotides not matched to a gene: 8.

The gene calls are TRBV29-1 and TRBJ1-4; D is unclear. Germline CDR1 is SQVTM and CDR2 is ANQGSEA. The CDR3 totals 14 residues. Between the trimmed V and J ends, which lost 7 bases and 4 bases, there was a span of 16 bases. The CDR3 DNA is TGCAGCGCAATTTACCGGGCCCTTAATGAAAAACTGTTTTTT. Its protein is CSAIYRALNEKLFF.

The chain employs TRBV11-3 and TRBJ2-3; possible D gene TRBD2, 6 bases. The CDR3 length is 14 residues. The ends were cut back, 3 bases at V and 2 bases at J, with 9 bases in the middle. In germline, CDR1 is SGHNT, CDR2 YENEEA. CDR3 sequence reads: CASSFRLDTDTQYF. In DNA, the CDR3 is TGTGCCAGCAGCTTCCGACTAGACACAGATACGCAGTATTTT.

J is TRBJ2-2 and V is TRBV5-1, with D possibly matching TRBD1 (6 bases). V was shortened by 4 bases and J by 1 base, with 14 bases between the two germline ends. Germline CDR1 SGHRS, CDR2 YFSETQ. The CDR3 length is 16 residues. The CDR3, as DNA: TGCGCCAGCAGCCTGGGACACAGTCTGAACACCGGGGAGCTGTTTTTT. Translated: CASSLGHSLNTGELFF.

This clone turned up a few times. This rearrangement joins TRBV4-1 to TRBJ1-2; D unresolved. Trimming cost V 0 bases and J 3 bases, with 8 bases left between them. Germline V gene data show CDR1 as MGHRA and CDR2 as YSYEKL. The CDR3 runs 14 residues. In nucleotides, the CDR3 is TGCGCCAGCAGCCAAGATCCACAGTACTATGGCTACACCTTC. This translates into CASSQDPQYYGYTF.